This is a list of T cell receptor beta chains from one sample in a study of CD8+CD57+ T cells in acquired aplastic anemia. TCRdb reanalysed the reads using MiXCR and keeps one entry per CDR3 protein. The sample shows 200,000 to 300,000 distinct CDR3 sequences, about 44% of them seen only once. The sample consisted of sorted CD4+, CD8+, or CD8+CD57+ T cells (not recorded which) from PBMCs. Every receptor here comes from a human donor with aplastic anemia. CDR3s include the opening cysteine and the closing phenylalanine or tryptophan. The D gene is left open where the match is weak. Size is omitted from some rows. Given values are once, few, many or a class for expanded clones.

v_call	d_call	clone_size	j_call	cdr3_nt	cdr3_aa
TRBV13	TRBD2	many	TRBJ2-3	TGTGCCAGCAGCTTAAGGACTAGCGGCACAGATACGCAGTATTTT	CASSLRTSGTDTQYF
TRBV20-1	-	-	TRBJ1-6	TGCAGTGCTAGAGGACCAGGGGATCATTCACCCCTCCACTTT	CSARGPGDHSPLHF
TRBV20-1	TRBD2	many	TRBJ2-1	TGCAGTGCTAGGCCCCTCGAAAGCGGGAGGGAAAACAATGAGCAGTTCTTC	CSARPLESGRENNEQFF
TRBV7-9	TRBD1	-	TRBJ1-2	TGCGCCAGCAGCCAAGTGGGGGGAGGACAGGGGCATATAAACTATGGCTACACCTTC	CASSQVGGGQGHINYGYTF
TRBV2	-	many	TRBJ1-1	TGTGCCAGCAGATTGGGGGGATATGAAACAGGGCCGAACACTGAAGCTTTCTTT	CASRLGGYETGPNTEAFF
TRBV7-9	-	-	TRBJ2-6	TGTGCCAGCAGGGGGGGCAACGTCCTGACTTTC	CASRGGNVLTF
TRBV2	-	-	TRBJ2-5	TGTGCCAGCAGTGAAGCGCCCAGAAAAGAGACCCAGTACTTC	CASSEAPRKETQYF
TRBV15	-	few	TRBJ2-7	TGTGCCACCAGCAGAGTGCTGGCACTATCAGGTGGCGAGCAGTACTTC	CATSRVLALSGGEQYF
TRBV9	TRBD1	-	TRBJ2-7	TGTGCCAGCTCACCACCCGACAGGGGATTATACGAGCAGTACTTC	CASSPPDRGLYEQYF
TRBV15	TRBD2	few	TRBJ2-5	TGTGCCACCAGCAAGGGACTAGCGGGGAAAGAGACCCAGTACTTC	CATSKGLAGKETQYF
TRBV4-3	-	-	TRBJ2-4	TGCGCCAGCAGCCAAGATAAGGGAATGAACATTCAGTACTTC	CASSQDKGMNIQYF
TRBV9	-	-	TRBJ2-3	TGTGCCAGCAGCGCCACAGGGCAGTTCACAGATACGCAGTATTTT	CASSATGQFTDTQYF
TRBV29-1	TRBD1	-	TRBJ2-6	TGCAGCGGGGAAACAGGGGCGAACGTCCTGACTTTC	CSGETGANVLTF
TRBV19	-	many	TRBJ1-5	TGTGCCAGTGTCCAGGGAAGGAATCAGCCCCAGCATTTT	CASVQGRNQPQHF
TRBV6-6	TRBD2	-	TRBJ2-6	TGTGCCAGCAGTCCCGGAGGACTAGCGGGGGGCGGGGCAAACGTCCTGACTTTC	CASSPGGLAGGGANVLTF
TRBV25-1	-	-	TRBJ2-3	TGTGCCAGCAGTTCAGGGGCCGGCTCGCCAGATACGCAGTATTTT	CASSSGAGSPDTQYF
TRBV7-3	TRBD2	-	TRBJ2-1	TGTGCCAGCAGCTCTCCAGCGGGGGGGCCCCGCAATGAGCAGTTCTTC	CASSSPAGGPRNEQFF
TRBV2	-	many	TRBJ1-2	TGTGCCAGCGACAGCAACTATGGCTACACCTTC	CASDSNYGYTF
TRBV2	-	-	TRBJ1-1	TGTGCCATCAGTGTAGGGGGTATCACTGAAGCTTTCTTT	CAISVGGITEAFF
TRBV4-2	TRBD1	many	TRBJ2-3	TGTGCCAGCAGCCAATCGACAGGGGACACAGATACGCAGTATTTT	CASSQSTGDTDTQYF